Listed below are T cell receptor beta chains from one sample, sequenced in a study of shared clonotypes between healthy human individuals. Sequenced by immunoSEQ multiplex PCR; TCRdb stores in-frame clones only, minus some. The sample has over a million clones, approximately 98.5% seen once. Source material: naive CD4+ T cells sorted from blood. All receptors derive from a man aged 25-45 years in good health. The CDR3 runs from the conserved cysteine through the conserved F or W. The D gene is left open where the match is weak. Size is omitted from some rows. Given values are once, few, many or a class for expanded clones.

v_call	clone_size	d_call	j_call	cdr3_aa	cdr3_nt
TRBV5-1	-	-	TRBJ2-7	CASSLAGTSEQYF	TGCGCCAGCAGCTTGGCAGGAACCAGCGAGCAGTACTTC
TRBV11-1	-	-	TRBJ2-1	CASSPEGYLQFF	TGTGCCAGCAGCCCAGAGGGCTACCTCCAGTTCTTC
TRBV5-1	-	-	TRBJ2-1	CASSLASGRRYNEQFF	TGCGCCAGCAGCTTGGCCAGCGGGCGGCGATACAATGAGCAGTTCTTC
TRBV28	-	-	TRBJ1-4	CASSLIQGLGEKLFF	TGTGCCAGCAGTTTAATTCAGGGTTTAGGTGAAAAACTGTTTTTT
TRBV29-1	-	-	TRBJ2-7	CSVANTVVHEQYF	TGCAGCGTAGCTAACACGGTTGTCCACGAGCAGTACTTC
TRBV15	once	-	TRBJ2-5	CATSRDRAGFQETQYF	TGTGCCACCAGCAGAGATCGAGCAGGATTCCAAGAGACCCAGTACTTC
TRBV28	-	TRBD1	TRBJ2-7	CASRPGGTGTYEQYF	TGTGCCAGCAGACCAGGGGGCACTGGTACCTACGAGCAGTACTTC
TRBV27	-	-	TRBJ2-5	CASSVKAQETQYF	TGTGCCAGCTCGGTAAAGGCGCAAGAGACCCAGTACTTC
TRBV6-1	-	TRBD2	TRBJ2-5	CATWTSGSSETQYF	TGTGCCACCTGGACTAGCGGGAGTTCGGAGACCCAGTACTTC
TRBV14	once	TRBD2	TRBJ2-2	CASRRILERERNTGELFF	TGTGCCAGCAGACGAATTTTGGAGCGGGAAAGGAACACCGGGGAGCTGTTTTTT
TRBV5-1	-	-	TRBJ2-2	CASRVSTGELFF	TGCGCCAGCAGGGTTAGCACCGGGGAGCTGTTTTTT
TRBV7-3	-	TRBD1	TRBJ2-7	CASSLLGQGTLGEQYF	TGTGCCAGCAGCTTATTGGGACAGGGGACCCTTGGCGAGCAGTACTTC
TRBV7-2	-	-	TRBJ2-7	CASSRGTRAYEQYF	TGTGCCAGCAGCCGCGGGACTCGGGCCTACGAGCAGTACTTC
TRBV28	-	-	TRBJ2-5	CASKLGGNQETQYF	TGTGCCAGCAAATTAGGGGGGAATCAAGAGACCCAGTACTTC
TRBV23-1	-	-	TRBJ2-7	CASSLTPGVPTYEQYF	TGCGCCAGCAGTCTCACCCCAGGGGTTCCTACCTACGAGCAGTACTTC